This is a list of T cell receptor beta chains from one sample in a study of blood T cell repertoires in COVID-19. Profiled with immunoSEQ multiplex PCR; TCRdb holds only in-frame clones, not every one. The sample holds several thousand clones; roughly 80% are singletons and the top ten take 7% to 9.5%. The sequencing sample was made of peripheral blood. These TCRs come from a man in his sixties or seventies with active COVID-19. Both conserved end residues are part of each CDR3. The D gene is left open where the match is weak. The listing skips clone size in some rows; elsewhere it reads once, few, many or a size class.

d_call: .; j_call: TRBJ2-7; clone_size: few; v_call: TRBV10-3; cdr3_nt: TGTGCCATCAGTGAGTCCAGGGGCTCCTACGAGCAGTACTTC; cdr3_aa: CAISESRGSYEQYF
d_call: .; j_call: TRBJ2-2; clone_size: .; v_call: TRBV7-9; cdr3_nt: TGTGCCACTCAAAGCGGCGGGGGCAACGTGGGGACCGGGGAGCTGTTTTTT; cdr3_aa: CATQSGGGNVGTGELFF
d_call: TRBD2; j_call: TRBJ2-7; clone_size: .; v_call: TRBV5-4; cdr3_nt: TGTGCCAGCAGCGCCAAGACTAGCGGGAGCGAGCAGTACTTC; cdr3_aa: CASSAKTSGSEQYF
d_call: .; j_call: TRBJ2-6; clone_size: once; v_call: TRBV3-1/TRBV3-2; cdr3_nt: TGTGCCAGCACCCGGTCATCCTCTGGGGCCAACGTCCTGACTTTC; cdr3_aa: CASTRSSSGANVLTF
d_call: .; j_call: TRBJ1-5; clone_size: few; v_call: TRBV11-2; cdr3_nt: TGTGCCAGCAGCTTGTCCACGGGAGGCAATCAGCCCCAGCATTTT; cdr3_aa: CASSLSTGGNQPQHF
d_call: TRBD1; j_call: TRBJ2-5; clone_size: once; v_call: TRBV7-9; cdr3_nt: TGTGCCAGCAGCATCGCAGGGGGCAGGGCAAAGACCCAGTACTTC; cdr3_aa: CASSIAGGRAKTQYF
d_call: TRBD2; j_call: TRBJ2-1; clone_size: .; v_call: TRBV7-9; cdr3_nt: TGTGCCAGCAGCTTTAGTTCTAGCGGGAGGACCGCCTACAATGAGCAGTTCTTC; cdr3_aa: CASSFSSSGRTAYNEQFF
d_call: .; j_call: TRBJ2-1; clone_size: .; v_call: TRBV21-1; cdr3_nt: TGTGCCAGCAGCATAGGACCATTGACGGGAGGGCCCTACAATGAGCAGTTCTTC; cdr3_aa: CASSIGPLTGGPYNEQFF
d_call: TRBD1; j_call: TRBJ1-5; clone_size: once; v_call: TRBV28; cdr3_nt: TGTGCCAGCAGTACCTACAGACAGGGGACCGGGGATCAGCCCCAGCATTTT; cdr3_aa: CASSTYRQGTGDQPQHF
d_call: .; j_call: TRBJ2-1; clone_size: .; v_call: TRBV3-1/TRBV3-2; cdr3_nt: TGTGCCAGCAGCCAAGTGCGCCAGGAAAACAATGAGCAGTTCTTC; cdr3_aa: CASSQVRQENNEQFF
d_call: TRBD1; j_call: TRBJ1-5; clone_size: .; v_call: TRBV2; cdr3_nt: TGTGCCAGCAGCGGGACAGGGGGCATTAGCAATCAGCCCCAGCATTTT; cdr3_aa: CASSGTGGISNQPQHF
d_call: .; j_call: TRBJ1-1; clone_size: .; v_call: TRBV7-9; cdr3_nt: TGTGCCAGCAGCGGGACATGGGGACGGGCTGAAGCTTTCTTT; cdr3_aa: CASSGTWGRAEAFF
d_call: TRBD1; j_call: TRBJ2-4; clone_size: few; v_call: TRBV11-2; cdr3_nt: TGTGCCAGCAGCCCGTCGGGACAGGGGGACATTCAGTACTTC; cdr3_aa: CASSPSGQGDIQYF
d_call: .; j_call: TRBJ2-3; clone_size: .; v_call: TRBV27; cdr3_nt: TGTGCCAGCAGTTTAAGCCCTAGCCCAAGCACAGATACGCAGTATTTT; cdr3_aa: CASSLSPSPSTDTQYF
d_call: .; j_call: TRBJ2-5; clone_size: .; v_call: TRBV28; cdr3_nt: TGTGCCAGCAGTTTTTCCTCCAGGGGAAGGGAAAAGACCCAGTACTTC; cdr3_aa: CASSFSSRGREKTQYF
d_call: TRBD1; j_call: TRBJ1-5; clone_size: .; v_call: TRBV28; cdr3_nt: TGTGCCAGCAGTTTGCGTACAGGGGGCAATCAGCCCCAGCATTTT; cdr3_aa: CASSLRTGGNQPQHF
d_call: TRBD2; j_call: TRBJ2-5; clone_size: .; v_call: TRBV4-1; cdr3_nt: TGCGCCAGCAGCCTCTCCCCTAGCGGGAGGAGGGAGACCCAGTACTTC; cdr3_aa: CASSLSPSGRRETQYF
d_call: TRBD2; j_call: TRBJ2-7; clone_size: medium-sized; v_call: TRBV6-5; cdr3_nt: TGTGCCAGCAGTTTTGCTAGCGGGAGTTTCGACGAGCAGTACTTC; cdr3_aa: CASSFASGSFDEQYF
d_call: .; j_call: TRBJ2-7; clone_size: few; v_call: TRBV30; cdr3_nt: TGTGCCTGGAGCGCTGGGACACCAGGGCGCTACGAGCAGTACTTC; cdr3_aa: CAWSAGTPGRYEQYF
d_call: .; j_call: TRBJ1-5; clone_size: .; v_call: TRBV5-8; cdr3_nt: TGTGCCAGCAGCCGGGGGGATCTGGGGAATCAGCCCCAGCATTTT; cdr3_aa: CASSRGDLGNQPQHF
d_call: .; j_call: TRBJ2-3; clone_size: .; v_call: TRBV9; cdr3_nt: TGTGCCAGCAGCAACTTACCCCGAGATACGCAGTATTTT; cdr3_aa: CASSNLPRDTQYF
d_call: .; j_call: TRBJ2-7; clone_size: few; v_call: TRBV7-9; cdr3_nt: TGTGCCAGCAGTCCTCCCCGGGGGTCACCGGGACTCGAATACGAGCAGTACTTC; cdr3_aa: CASSPPRGSPGLEYEQYF
d_call: .; j_call: TRBJ1-4; clone_size: .; v_call: TRBV19; cdr3_nt: TGTGCCAGTAGTTGGGCATATGGTGAAAAACTGTTTTTT; cdr3_aa: CASSWAYGEKLFF
d_call: TRBD2; j_call: TRBJ2-1; clone_size: .; v_call: TRBV7-2; cdr3_nt: TGTGCCAGCTCCAACGGCCCGGGACTAGAGCAGTTCTTC; cdr3_aa: CASSNGPGLEQFF
d_call: TRBD1; j_call: TRBJ2-5; clone_size: .; v_call: TRBV7-2; cdr3_nt: TGTGCCAGCAGCTTAAAAGGGGGCGAGGTGACCCAGTACTTC; cdr3_aa: CASSLKGGEVTQYF
d_call: .; j_call: TRBJ1-5; clone_size: .; v_call: TRBV27; cdr3_nt: TGTGCCAGCAGTTTAAACAGGGCTTATCAGCCCCAGCATTTT; cdr3_aa: CASSLNRAYQPQHF
d_call: TRBD1; j_call: TRBJ2-6; clone_size: few; v_call: TRBV10-2; cdr3_nt: TGCGCCAGCAGGGAAACAGGGGGCGCCGCGACAGGGGCCAACGTCCTGACTTTC; cdr3_aa: CASRETGGAATGANVLTF
d_call: TRBD2; j_call: TRBJ2-7; clone_size: .; v_call: TRBV10-3; cdr3_nt: TGTGCCATCAGTGGAGCGGGAGGAGGTTCCGAGCAGTACTTC; cdr3_aa: CAISGAGGGSEQYF
d_call: TRBD2; j_call: TRBJ2-3; clone_size: .; v_call: TRBV5-6; cdr3_nt: TGTGCCAGCAGCTGGTGGCCATCTGGCGGGAGTTCAGATACGCAGTATTTT; cdr3_aa: CASSWWPSGGSSDTQYF
d_call: .; j_call: TRBJ2-2; clone_size: few; v_call: TRBV27; cdr3_nt: TGTGCCAGCAGTTTCGTATTTGACAGGACCTGGGTCGGGCACACCGGGGAGCTGTTTTTT; cdr3_aa: CASSFVFDRTWVGHTGELFF
d_call: .; j_call: TRBJ1-4; clone_size: .; v_call: TRBV25-1; cdr3_nt: TGTGCCAGCAGTGAGAGGGCCGAAAAACTGTTTTTT; cdr3_aa: CASSERAEKLFF
d_call: TRBD2; j_call: TRBJ2-6; clone_size: .; v_call: TRBV19; cdr3_nt: TGTGCCAGTAGTATACAGCTAGCGGGAGGGTGGCCCGTCCTGACTTTC; cdr3_aa: CASSIQLAGGWPVLTF
d_call: .; j_call: TRBJ2-1; clone_size: .; v_call: TRBV6-5; cdr3_nt: TGTGCCAGCAGTTCCCCTAGCTGGAGGAATGAGCAGTTCTTC; cdr3_aa: CASSSPSWRNEQFF
d_call: TRBD1; j_call: TRBJ1-6; clone_size: .; v_call: TRBV18; cdr3_nt: TGTGCCAGCTCACCACAGGGGGCCGGGTATAATTCACCCCTCCACTTT; cdr3_aa: CASSPQGAGYNSPLHF
d_call: .; j_call: TRBJ1-5; clone_size: medium-sized; v_call: TRBV6-2/TRBV6-3; cdr3_nt: TGTGCCAGCAGCTTGGAAGGCGACCAGGGTCAGCCCCAGCATTTT; cdr3_aa: CASSLEGDQGQPQHF
d_call: TRBD2; j_call: TRBJ2-1; clone_size: .; v_call: TRBV12-5; cdr3_nt: TGTGCTAGTGGTCCAGCCTGGGGGGGGGAGCAGTTCTTC; cdr3_aa: CASGPAWGGEQFF
d_call: .; j_call: TRBJ2-5; clone_size: .; v_call: TRBV5-1; cdr3_nt: TGCGCCAGCAGTCAGAAAGACGCGCCGGGGGCCCAGTACTTC; cdr3_aa: CASSQKDAPGAQYF
d_call: TRBD1; j_call: TRBJ2-7; clone_size: .; v_call: TRBV7-9; cdr3_nt: TGTGCCAGCAGCTCAAACAGGGGGCAGGGGCCCCGTAAGCAGTACTTC; cdr3_aa: CASSSNRGQGPRKQYF
d_call: .; j_call: TRBJ2-7; clone_size: .; v_call: TRBV9; cdr3_nt: TGTGCCAGCAGCGTCGGCGGGGTGGTGAGGGACGAGCAGTACTTC; cdr3_aa: CASSVGGVVRDEQYF
d_call: TRBD1; j_call: TRBJ1-1; clone_size: .; v_call: TRBV6-5; cdr3_nt: TGTGCCAGCAGTTATGCCGGACAGGGCAACGGAGCTTTCTTT; cdr3_aa: CASSYAGQGNGAFF
d_call: TRBD1; j_call: TRBJ2-7; clone_size: .; v_call: TRBV10-3; cdr3_nt: TGTGCCATCAAGGGACAGGGGTACGAGCAGTACTTC; cdr3_aa: CAIKGQGYEQYF
d_call: .; j_call: TRBJ2-5; clone_size: .; v_call: TRBV7-2; cdr3_nt: TGTGCCAGCAGTTTTAAGGGTTGGGCGGGGCGAGAGGAGACCCAGTACTTC; cdr3_aa: CASSFKGWAGREETQYF
d_call: .; j_call: TRBJ1-1; clone_size: .; v_call: TRBV28; cdr3_nt: TGTGCCAGCAGTATAGGGGTGTCTGAAGCTTTCTTT; cdr3_aa: CASSIGVSEAFF
d_call: TRBD2; j_call: TRBJ2-7; clone_size: .; v_call: TRBV5-1; cdr3_nt: TGCGCCAGCAGCTTGGCGGTCGGGAGGGGCGAGCAGTACTTC; cdr3_aa: CASSLAVGRGEQYF
d_call: TRBD1; j_call: TRBJ2-6; clone_size: .; v_call: TRBV4-2; cdr3_nt: TGTGCCAGCAGCCCCCGGGACAGGGGAGGTTTGACTGGGGCCAACGTCCTGACTTTC; cdr3_aa: CASSPRDRGGLTGANVLTF